The entry that follows covers one T cell receptor beta chain sequence. This clonotype was seen just once. This receptor's antigen is unknown. At one end the junction does not follow the germline gene, possibly because of a read error. Receptor amplification or capture employed 5' RACE. Sequencing instrument: Illumina HiSeq 2000. A universal primer binding site was introduced by template switching, and a unique molecular identifier was present in the final cDNA, enabling accurate counting of TCR cDNA molecules. First-strand cDNA for TCR alpha and beta chains was synthesized from specific primers in the conserved constant-segment region. To control for contamination, every cDNA library carried two barcodes: a SMART-Mk sample barcode plus Illumina barcodes. TruSeq adapter sequences along with Illumina sample barcodes were introduced in two successive PCR steps. The TCR alpha and beta cDNA libraries were sequenced on the Illumina HiSeq platform using custom primers. As for how the authors treated the data: Raw reads were processed with MiGEC to extract unique molecular identifiers, and MiXCR was used to determine CDR3 positions. Recombination models were inferred per individual with the repgenHMM and IGoR tools using an EM algorithm. Shared clonotypes were analyzed with the tcR package in R, and sharing was normalized by the product of cloneset sizes. To study raw recombination without the effects of thymic and clonal selection, out-of-frame nonproductive sequences were analyzed. TCRdb reran the public reads through fastp at Q25 and MiXCR, keeping productive beta chains. Entries are consolidated by CDR3 protein sequence, retaining the most common genes and DNA. The authors' filters were not applied to this entry. The sample has 300,000 to 350,000 distinct CDR3 sequences on record, about 12% of them singletons. The biggest ten clones account for approximately 7.5% of the sample.

Every donor in the study was a healthy Caucasian. The twin cohort comprised three pairs of female monozygotic twins, all aged about 18 to 29 years. Positive isolation kits from Invitrogen were used to isolate CD4+ and CD8+ T cell populations. The germline V gene (reference sequence) sets CDR1 to LNHNV and CDR2 to YYDKDF. The CDR3 starts with the cysteine, ends with the phenylalanine, and has 12 residues. Of the read, only the CDR3 DNA is kept; its 36 bases are in frame from base 1. This entry belongs to a study of identical twins (dated by TCRdb to about 2016). General notes on the study: To test whether fetal clonotypes persist, the study used deep sequencing on TCR alpha and beta repertoires from monozygotic twins, unrelated adults of various ages, and cord blood. Replicate twin experiments were performed at different times using different library preparation protocols to rule out contamination.

What the authors observed across the whole study: Compared with coincidental sharing between unrelated individuals, out-of-frame TCR alpha sequences shared between twins had an excess of sequences with low generation probability. Zero-insertion analyses could be partly confounded by invariant T cells such as MAIT and iNKT, although diverse VJ usage argued against such confounding for most clonotypes. Recombination models systematically underestimated out-of-frame TCR alpha sharing in monozygotic twins but agreed with sharing between unrelated individuals. Abundant cord blood beta clonotypes carried fewer insertions; young adult naive repertoires showed a weaker similar trend, while memory repertoires showed none. A weaker excess of twin sharing was found in beta out-of-frame sequences because the signal-to-noise ratio was lowered by fewer shared sequences. Conclusions relied on cross-sectional statistical analysis, since the same donors could not be followed over many years.

The data were also submitted as part of a second study, on yellow fever vaccine responses in identical twins. From the second report: The T cell response to vaccination in identical twins was reported by the authors to appear partly convergent and partly personalized. In the study, vaccine-responding T cell clones were precisely tracked in identical twins.

The source is a young woman in good health. Recombination joined TRBV15 with TRBJ2-7; the D gene lacks a confident call. Material for sequencing was CD8+ T cells sorted from blood. Read as DNA, the sequence is TGTGCCACCAGCAGAGAGGGCTACGAGCTGTACTTC. It translates to CATSREGYELYF.